This T cell receptor (beta chain) comes out of a study of T cell responses to AZD1222 COVID-19 vaccine. This table comes from immunoSEQ multiplex PCR, and its TCRdb copy is limited to in-frame clones, with some not included. This sample yields about 70,000 clones, of which 75% to 95% are seen a single time; 3.3% belongs to the top ten. V shed 5 bases and J shed 8 bases, with 6 bases lying between them. This CDR3 comprises 11 residues. This receptor was obtained from an adult who received the AZD1222 COVID-19 vaccine. The source was peripheral blood, collected 28 days after the second AZD1222 dose. The V gene is TRBV12-3 or TRBV12-4, the J gene TRBJ1-4; tentatively, D is TRBD1 (5 bases). The CDR3 sequence is CASSGGEKLFF. In DNA, the CDR3 is TGTGCCAGCAGTGGGGGGGAAAAACTGTTTTTT.